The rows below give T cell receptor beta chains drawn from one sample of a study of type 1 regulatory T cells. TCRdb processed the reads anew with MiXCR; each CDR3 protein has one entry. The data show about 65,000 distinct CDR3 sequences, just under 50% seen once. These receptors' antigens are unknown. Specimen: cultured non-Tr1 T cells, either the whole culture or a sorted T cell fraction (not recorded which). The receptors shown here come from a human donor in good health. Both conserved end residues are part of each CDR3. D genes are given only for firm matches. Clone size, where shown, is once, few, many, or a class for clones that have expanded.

CASSTGLAAETQYF,TGTGCCAGTAGTACGGGGCTAGCGGCAGAGACCCAGTACTTC,TRBV19,TRBD2,few,TRBJ2-5
CSALAGAGNQPQHF,TGCAGTGCCTTGGCAGGAGCGGGCAATCAGCCCCAGCATTTT,TRBV20-1,-,few,TRBJ1-5
CASSLALTGELFF,TGTGCCAGCAGTTTAGCGCTCACCGGGGAGCTGTTTTTT,TRBV12-3/TRBV12-4,-,few,TRBJ2-2
CASQEGRAGQPQHF,TGTGCCAGCCAGGAGGGCAGGGCGGGTCAGCCCCAGCATTTT,TRBV12-3/TRBV12-4,-,-,TRBJ1-5
CASSPGTEYGYTF,TGTGCCAGCAGCCCCGGGACAGAATATGGCTACACCTTC,TRBV7-2,TRBD1,-,TRBJ1-2
CASSSSDRGKIAKNIQYF,TGTGCCAGCAGTTCCTCTGACAGGGGTAAAATAGCCAAAAACATTCAGTACTTC,TRBV12-3/TRBV12-4,TRBD1,-,TRBJ2-4
CASSLARPGGQETQYF,TGTGCCAGCAGTTTAGCGCGGCCAGGGGGGCAAGAGACCCAGTACTTC,TRBV12-3/TRBV12-4,-,-,TRBJ2-5
CASSEGVRRNYGYTF,TGTGCCAGCAGTGAAGGCGTAAGGAGGAACTATGGCTACACCTTC,TRBV2,-,-,TRBJ1-2
CASSKGQETQYF,TGTGCTAGCAGCAAGGGTCAAGAGACCCAGTACTTC,TRBV7-7,-,-,TRBJ2-5
CASSPQGLRNEQFF,TGTGCCAGCAGTCCCCAGGGACTTCGCAATGAGCAGTTCTTC,TRBV9,-,-,TRBJ2-1
CATGQGPVGPQHF,TGTGCCACGGGACAGGGCCCAGTCGGGCCCCAGCATTTT,TRBV24-1,TRBD1,few,TRBJ1-5
CASSQEWASGGYTDTQYF,TGCGCCAGCAGCCAAGAATGGGCTAGCGGGGGTTACACAGATACGCAGTATTTT,TRBV4-1,TRBD2,-,TRBJ2-3
CASSQDGRKETQYF,TGCGCCAGCAGCCAAGATGGACGGAAAGAGACCCAGTACTTC,TRBV4-1,-,-,TRBJ2-5
CASSLAGLNGYTF,TGCGCCAGCAGCTTGGCCGGGCTGAACGGCTACACCTTC,TRBV5-1,-,few,TRBJ1-2
CASSERYNQPQHF,TGTGCCAGCAGTGAGAGATACAATCAGCCCCAGCATTTT,TRBV2,-,-,TRBJ1-5
CASSWGTGENQPQHF,TGTGCCAGCAGTTGGGGGACAGGGGAAAATCAGCCCCAGCATTTT,TRBV12-3/TRBV12-4,TRBD1,few,TRBJ1-5